This T cell receptor (beta chain) originates from a study of blood T cell repertoires in COVID-19. In the source study's methods: By means of reference gene primer amplification, nucleated cell counts were estimated. Clones were sequenced by immunoSEQ multiplex PCR, and TCRdb holds only the in-frame ones, with some missing. The D gene and trimming were derived from the DNA, and the V and J assignments and clone size from that table. The sample has some 76,000 clones, over 70% seen once; the top ten hold 11%. The TCR originated in a middle-aged man with acute or convalescent COVID-19. The sequencing input was peripheral blood.

CDR3 residues: CASSPLDWLSGNTIYF. CDR3 nucleotides: TGTGCCAGCAGTCCACTGGACTGGCTCTCTGGAAACACCATATATTTT. The chain combines TRBV6-6 with TRBJ1-3; D is undetermined. V was pared by 5 bases and J by 0 bases, with 14 bases between. The length of the CDR3 is 16 residues. Germline V gene lookup returns CDR1 MNHNY and CDR2 SVGAGI (reference sequence).